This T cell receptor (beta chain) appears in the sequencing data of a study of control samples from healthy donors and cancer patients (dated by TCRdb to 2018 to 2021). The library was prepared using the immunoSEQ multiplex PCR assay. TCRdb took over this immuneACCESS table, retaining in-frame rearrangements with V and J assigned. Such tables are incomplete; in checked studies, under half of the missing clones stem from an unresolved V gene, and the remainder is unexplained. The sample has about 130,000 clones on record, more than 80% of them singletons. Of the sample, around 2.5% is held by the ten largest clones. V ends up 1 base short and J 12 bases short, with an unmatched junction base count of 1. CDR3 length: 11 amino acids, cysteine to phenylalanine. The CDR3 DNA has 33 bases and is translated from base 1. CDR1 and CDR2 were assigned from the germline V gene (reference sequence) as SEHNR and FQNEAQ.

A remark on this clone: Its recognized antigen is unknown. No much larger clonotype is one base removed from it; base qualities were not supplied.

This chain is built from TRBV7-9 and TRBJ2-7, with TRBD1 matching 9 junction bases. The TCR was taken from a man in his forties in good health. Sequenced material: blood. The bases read TGTGCCAGCAGCTTAGGACAGGGGGTGTACTTC. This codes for CASSLGQGVYF.